These T cell receptor beta chains were read from a single sample in a study of blood T cells in healthy people across ages. TCRdb passed the 5' RACE reads through MiXCR, listing each CDR3 protein once. The sample comprises nearly 1 million distinct CDR3 sequences, roughly 47% of which are singletons, and roughly a fifth rests with the top ten. The sequenced sample was blood. Every receptor here comes from a woman in her sixties or seventies in good health. The CDR3 runs from the conserved cysteine through the conserved F or W. The D gene is left open where the match is weak. Only some rows state a clone size, as once, few, many or a class for expanded clones.

v_call,clone_size,j_call,d_call,cdr3_aa,cdr3_nt
TRBV20-1,few,TRBJ2-1,NA,CSAVGQGGYYNEQFF,TGCAGTGCTGTAGGGCAGGGAGGATACTACAATGAGCAGTTCTTC
TRBV10-3,NA,TRBJ2-4,TRBD1,CAISEDRGRDIQYF,TGTGCCATCAGTGAGGACAGGGGGCGCGACATTCAGTACTTC
TRBV4-1,NA,TRBJ2-7,TRBD2,CASSQPTSGRTYEQYF,TGCGCCAGCAGCCAACCAACTAGCGGGAGGACCTACGAGCAGTACTTC
TRBV29-1,few,TRBJ2-7,NA,CSVVTQYEQYF,TGCAGCGTTGTTACCCAGTACGAGCAGTACTTC
TRBV5-1,NA,TRBJ2-5,NA,CASSSQNQETQYF,TGCGCCAGCAGCTCCCAAAACCAAGAGACCCAGTACTTC
TRBV7-9,few,TRBJ2-7,NA,CASSFRSGAKVSSSYEQYF,TGTGCCAGCAGCTTTAGGAGCGGAGCCAAAGTGTCCTCGTCCTACGAGCAGTACTTC
TRBV20-1,few,TRBJ2-5,TRBD2,CSARSPSGASGSIKQYF,TGCAGTGCTAGAAGTCCCTCCGGAGCCAGCGGGAGTATAAAGCAGTACTTC
TRBV12-3/TRBV12-4,NA,TRBJ2-1,NA,CASSFTADEQFF,TGTGCCAGCAGTTTTACAGCGGATGAGCAGTTCTTC
TRBV2,NA,TRBJ2-7,NA,CASRATNSYEQYF,TGTGCCAGCAGGGCTACCAATTCCTACGAGCAGTACTTC
TRBV7-9,few,TRBJ1-1,NA,CASSEPRRFYPGGDTEAFF,TGTGCCAGCAGCGAGCCCAGGAGGTTTTACCCCGGCGGGGACACTGAAGCTTTCTTT
TRBV3-1,NA,TRBJ1-2,TRBD1,CASSGDSFYGYTF,TGTGCCAGCAGCGGGGACAGCTTCTATGGCTACACCTTC
TRBV4-1,NA,TRBJ2-7,NA,CASSRGLAYYEQYF,TGCGCCAGCAGCCGTGGGCTAGCGTACTACGAGCAGTACTTC
TRBV4-1,NA,TRBJ1-5,NA,CASSGGDQPQHF,TGCGCCAGCAGCGGGGGGGATCAGCCCCAGCATTTT
TRBV11-3,few,TRBJ2-3,NA,CASSSQAGLTDTQYF,TGTGCCAGCAGCTCCCAGGCGGGACTCACAGATACGCAGTATTTT
TRBV20-1,NA,TRBJ2-1,NA,CSARLAPSYNEQFF,TGCAGTGCTCGCCTAGCGCCGTCCTACAATGAGCAGTTCTTC
TRBV15,NA,TRBJ2-6,TRBD1,CATSRGTGSSGANVLTF,TGTGCCACCAGCAGAGGGACAGGGTCTTCTGGGGCCAACGTCCTGACTTTC
TRBV7-6,NA,TRBJ1-6,NA,CASSLGGHNSPLHF,TGTGCCAGCAGCCTCGGGGGCCATAATTCACCCCTCCACTTT
TRBV7-2,NA,TRBJ2-5,NA,CASSLAGSQGTQYF,TGTGCCAGCAGCTTAGCAGGGAGCCAAGGGACCCAGTACTTC
TRBV6-5,few,TRBJ2-1,NA,CASNPFEQFF,TGTGCCAGCAATCCCTTTGAGCAGTTCTTC
TRBV2,NA,TRBJ2-4,TRBD2,CASGLAAKNIQYF,TGTGCCAGCGGGCTAGCGGCAAAAAACATTCAGTACTTC
TRBV29-1,NA,TRBJ1-2,NA,CSVPLGGRGYTF,TGCAGCGTTCCCCTCGGAGGTAGAGGCTACACCTTC
TRBV27,few,TRBJ1-1,NA,CASRRDGNTEAFF,TGTGCCAGCAGGAGGGACGGTAACACTGAAGCTTTCTTT
TRBV11-2,NA,TRBJ2-1,TRBD1,CASSRNRGRSYNEQFF,TGTGCCAGCAGCCGCAACAGGGGGCGTTCCTACAATGAGCAGTTCTTC
TRBV4-1,NA,TRBJ2-1,TRBD2,CASSHRPGLANYNEQFF,TGCGCCAGCAGCCACAGACCGGGACTAGCGAACTACAATGAGCAGTTCTTC
TRBV28,NA,TRBJ2-7,NA,CASSFRTSASYEQYF,TGTGCCAGCAGTTTCCGGACTTCCGCCTCCTACGAGCAGTACTTC
TRBV20-1,NA,TRBJ1-4,NA,CSAKGPNEKLFF,TGCAGTGCTAAGGGACCTAACGAAAAACTGTTTTTT
TRBV29-1,few,TRBJ2-1,NA,CSVEGASNEQFF,TGCAGCGTTGAGGGGGCTTCCAATGAGCAGTTCTTC
TRBV30,few,TRBJ2-7,NA,CAWSRGANEQYF,TGTGCCTGGAGTAGAGGGGCGAACGAGCAGTACTTC
TRBV7-2,NA,TRBJ2-5,NA,CASNKPQETQYF,TGTGCCAGCAACAAACCCCAAGAGACCCAGTACTTC
TRBV3-1,NA,TRBJ2-6,TRBD1,CASSQDLAGQGDSGANVLTF,TGTGCCAGCAGCCAAGATCTGGCGGGACAGGGAGACTCTGGGGCCAACGTCCTGACTTTC
TRBV29-1,NA,TRBJ2-3,NA,CSVEGGREPHIDTQYF,TGCAGCGTTGAGGGGGGACGCGAGCCTCATATAGATACGCAGTATTTT
TRBV28,NA,TRBJ2-7,NA,CASRPTHPRGEQYF,TGTGCCAGCAGACCTACTCACCCCCGAGGCGAGCAGTACTTC
TRBV7-9,NA,TRBJ2-7,NA,CASSLTGPAEQYF,TGTGCCAGCAGCTTAACAGGGCCAGCGGAGCAGTACTTC
TRBV11-2,NA,TRBJ2-3,TRBD2,CASGLDRPWRESPDTQYF,TGTGCCAGCGGCTTAGATCGCCCTTGGCGGGAGTCTCCAGATACGCAGTATTTT
TRBV15,many,TRBJ1-3,NA,CATSRDPVFDSGNTIYF,TGTGCCACCAGCAGAGATCCAGTTTTTGACTCTGGAAACACCATATATTTT
TRBV12-3/TRBV12-4,NA,TRBJ2-7,NA,CASRLADNPYEQYF,TGTGCCAGCAGACTAGCCGATAATCCCTACGAGCAGTACTTC
TRBV6-2/TRBV6-3,NA,TRBJ2-7,NA,CATDGRGTAIKEQYF,TGTGCCACTGACGGGAGAGGGACAGCGATAAAGGAGCAGTACTTC